The 26 T cell receptor beta chains listed next were all sequenced from one sample in a study of CD8 T cells in ankylosing spondylitis. General study results and limits: Ankylosing spondylitis blood appeared to be characterized by a TCR beta motif of 8 or 9 highly homologous variants.

No antigen is known for these receptors. TCRdb analysed the 5' RACE reads with MiXCR anew, one entry per CDR3 protein. Of roughly 450,000 distinct CDR3 sequences listed, roughly 26% are singletons. Sequencing was carried out using blood, either unsorted or a sorted T cell fraction (not recorded which). The receptors were sampled from a male donor with ankylosing spondylitis.

This clonotype was observed a handful of times. The chain couples TRBV12-3 or TRBV12-4 to TRBJ1-2, with D hard to call. Trimming removed 5 bases at V and 4 bases at J, with 8 bases between. This CDR3 is 12 amino acids long. The CDR3 nucleotides read TGTGCCAGCAGTCGAGTATCCTATGGCTACACCTTC. As protein: CASSRVSYGYTF.

This clonotype showed up just a few times. The CDR3 bases are TGCAGTGCTAGAGATCAGGGCGGGAGTGAGACCCAGTACTTC. Protein product: CSARDQGGSETQYF. This chain connects TRBV20-1 to TRBJ2-5; TRBD2 matches at 7 bases. CDR3 length: 14 residues. Germline V gene sequence: CDR1 DFQATT, CDR2 SNEGSKA (reference sequence). Losses at the gene ends were 0 bases for V and 5 bases for J; bases not matched to a gene: 6.

A few counts support this clonotype. The rearrangement links TRBV12-3 or TRBV12-4 to TRBJ2-1; 9 positions agree with TRBD1. The CDR3 covers 14 residues. Unmatched junction bases numbered 2, after V lost 1 base and J lost 7 bases. DNA of the CDR3: TGTGCCAGCAGTTTAGACGGGACAGGGAATGAGCAGTTCTTC. This codes for CASSLDGTGNEQFF.

This clonotype was recorded a few times. This chain links TRBV10-2 with TRBJ1-1, with D possibly matching TRBD1 (5 bases). Germline V gene sequence: CDR1 WSHSY, CDR2 SAAADI. This CDR3 is built from 12 residues. The V and J ends lost 5 bases and 4 bases respectively, with 8 bases between them. CDR3 in DNA: TGCGCCAGCAGTTGGCAGGGCACTGAAGCTTTCTTT. Translation gives CASSWQGTEAFF.

This clonotype has just a few counts. V gene TRBV7-2 combines with J gene TRBJ2-5; perhaps D is TRBD1 or TRBD2 (5 bases each). With 3 bases removed from V and 5 bases from J, the gap between germline ends came to 16 bases. This CDR3 has 15 residues. Germline-derived CDR1 and CDR2 are SGHTA and FQGNSA. The CDR3 bases are TGTGCCAGCAGCTTGGGGCCGGGACCGCAGGAGACCCAGTACTTC. Protein product: CASSLGPGPQETQYF.

The chain is built from TRBV5-6 and TRBJ2-7, with D perhaps TRBD1 or TRBD2 (5 bases each). V lost 1 base to trimming and J lost 1 base, with 12 bases between them. The V gene's germline CDR1 is SGHDT and CDR2 YYEEEE. The CDR3 is 15 amino acids. The DNA of the CDR3 is TGTGCCAGCAGCTTGATCAGGGAGATGTCCTACGAGCAGTACGTC. It is translated as CASSLIREMSYEQYV.

The rearrangement links TRBV11-2 to TRBJ2-4; 7 bases map to TRBD1. This CDR3 is 15 amino acids long. Germline loops: CDR1 SGHAT, CDR2 FQNNGV. V lost 4 bases and J lost 0; bases outside the gene matches: 3. The CDR3 DNA follows: TGTGCCAGCAGCTGGGGGACAGTAGCCAAAAACATTCAGTACTTC. Protein sequence: CASSWGTVAKNIQYF.

This chain joins TRBV12-3 or TRBV12-4 and TRBJ1-5; D is uncertain. CDR3 length: 14 amino acids. Between the trimmed V and J ends, which lost 6 bases and 5 bases, there was a span of 14 bases. The CDR3 DNA reads TGTGCCAGCAGGGGGTCGGGCGCTGATCAGCCCCAGCATTTT. The encoded protein is CASRGSGADQPQHF.

There are a few counts of this clonotype. The chain joins TRBV7-8 to TRBJ2-3, with TRBD1 matching over 7 bases. The CDR3 sequence is 15 residues long. Per germline, CDR1 SGHVS and CDR2 FQNEAQ. V trimming: 5 bases; J trimming: 2 bases; junction bases outside the gene matches: 7. The DNA of the CDR3 is TGTGCCAGCAGCAAAGACAGGGTATCCACAGATACGCAGTATTTT. This gives the protein CASSKDRVSTDTQYF. The full variable domain, its missing parts supplied by reference TRBV7-8 and TRBJ2-3, is GAGVSQSPRYKVAKRGQDVALRCDPISGHVSLFWYQQALGQGPEFLTYFQNEAQLDKSGLPSDRFFAERPEGSVSTLKIQRTQQEDSAVYLCASSKDRVSTDTQYFGPGTRLTVL.

The chain is built from TRBV7-2 and TRBJ2-5; maybe TRBD1 (5 bases). V lost 5 bases, J lost 4 bases, and 17 bases lay in between. The CDR3 runs 15 residues. The V gene's germline CDR1 is SGHTA and CDR2 FQGNSA. The CDR3 region is CASSQEGSQGETQYF. The CDR3 nucleotides are TGTGCCAGCAGCCAGGAAGGGTCCCAGGGAGAGACCCAGTACTTC.

The genes are TRBV2 and TRBJ2-3; the D gene is possibly TRBD1 (6 bases). V was shortened by 8 bases and J by 4 bases, with 16 bases between the two germline ends. CDR1 and CDR2 (germline): SNHLY, FYNNEI. The CDR3 runs to 14 residues. The CDR3 protein is CASVDRRRADTQYF. The CDR3 nucleotides read TGTGCCAGCGTTGACAGGAGGCGGGCAGATACGCAGTATTTT.

This clonotype appeared a few times. V usage is TRBV29-1 and J usage is TRBJ1-3; tentatively, D is TRBD1 (5 bases). The germline V gene has CDR1 SQVTM and CDR2 ANQGSEA. CDR3 size: 12 residues. Trimming cost V 5 bases and J 4 bases, with 9 bases left between them. The CDR3 protein is CSVKNRGNTIYF. The CDR3, as DNA: TGCAGCGTTAAGAACAGGGGAAACACCATATATTTT.

This clonotype came up a few times. The V gene is TRBV4-2, the J gene TRBJ1-2; D is ambiguous. V was trimmed by 0 bases and J by 8 bases, leaving 16 bases between them. The germline CDR1 and CDR2 sequences are LGHNA and YNFKEQ. This CDR3 has 15 residues. CDR3 in DNA: TGTGCCAGCAGCCAAGATGCGATTGGGGTAAGCGGCTACACCTTC. Protein sequence: CASSQDAIGVSGYTF.

This clonotype was picked up a small number of times. This chain uses TRBV28 with TRBJ1-1, with a weak D call TRBD1 (6 bases). V was shortened by 4 bases and J by 11 bases, with 17 bases between the two germline ends. Per germline, CDR1 MDHEN and CDR2 SYDVKM. This CDR3 comprises 13 residues. In DNA, the CDR3 is TGTGCCAGCAGTTGGGGGGCAGGGGTGTCCGCTTTCTTT. Protein: CASSWGAGVSAFF.

The CDR3 reads CASSPWTGAYSPLHF. The CDR3 region has the DNA TGTGCCAGCAGCCCGTGGACAGGGGCCTATTCACCCCTCCACTTT. The V and J genes are TRBV3-1 and TRBJ1-6, with 9 nucleotides matching TRBD1. This CDR3 has 15 residues. Germline CDR1 and CDR2: LGHDT and YNNKEL (reference sequence). The trim removed 4 bases at V and 8 bases at J, leaving 6 bases unmatched.

The J gene is TRBJ1-1, the V gene TRBV5-1, with D possibly matching TRBD1 (6 bases). Trimming pared 0 bases from V and 5 bases from J, leaving 14 bases between. The CDR3 is 15 amino acids. Germline CDR1 is SGHRS and CDR2 is YFSETQ. The CDR3 sequence: CASSLVGGARTEAFF. The CDR3 DNA follows: TGCGCCAGCAGCTTGGTTGGGGGCGCGAGGACTGAAGCTTTCTTT.

The chain employs TRBV2 and TRBJ2-3; no clear D. This CDR3 comprises 13 residues. Trimming cost V 7 bases and J 5 bases, with 13 bases left between them. Germline V gene lookup returns CDR1 SNHLY and CDR2 FYNNEI. For the CDR3, the DNA is TGTGCCAGCATTGCAGTTCTGAGAGATACGCAGTATTTT. It encodes CASIAVLRDTQYF.

This sequence joins TRBV10-3 and TRBJ2-3; unclear D gene. Germline V lookup: CDR1 ENHRY, CDR2 SYGVKD. V lost 4 bases to trimming and J lost 1 base, with 6 bases between them. The CDR3 contains 13 residues. In nucleotides, the CDR3 is TGTGCCATCAGTGGGAGTGGCACAGATACGCAGTATTTT. Its protein is CAISGSGTDTQYF.

The chain is built from TRBV5-1 and TRBJ1-2; no firm D call. Germline loops: CDR1 SGHRS, CDR2 YFSETQ. This CDR3 contains 14 residues. The germline V and J ends were trimmed by 3 bases and 2 bases, with 11 bases remaining between them. The CDR3 region is CASSSAGPNYGYTF. The CDR3 nucleotides are TGCGCCAGCAGCTCGGCCGGGCCCAACTATGGCTACACCTTC.

This rearrangement joins TRBV4-1 to TRBJ2-2, with D uncertain. The V and J ends lost 7 bases and 7 bases respectively, with 13 bases between them. Germline loops: CDR1 MGHRA, CDR2 YSYEKL. The CDR3 length is 13 residues. The CDR3 region is CASKATRGGELFF. DNA of the CDR3: TGCGCCAGCAAAGCTACCCGCGGCGGGGAGCTGTTTTTT.

The chain is built from TRBV20-1 and TRBJ2-7, with 7 bases aligning to TRBD1. CDR3 length equals 14 residues. V lost 2 bases, J lost 3 bases, and 7 bases stayed unmatched. Germline V CDR1 and CDR2: DFQATT, SNEGSKA (reference sequence). DNA for the CDR3: TGCAGTGCTAGAAAGCCGGGACAGCTCTACGAGCAGTACGTC. This codes for CSARKPGQLYEQYV.

This clonotype has more than one count but fewer than ten. The chain couples TRBV20-1 to TRBJ2-7; maybe TRBD1 (7 bases). Looked up from germline, CDR1 is DFQATT and CDR2 is SNEGSKA (reference sequence). The V end lost 1 base, the J end lost 5 bases, and 12 bases lay between the germline ends. The length of the CDR3 is 13 residues. CDR3 residues: CSARAQGGDEQYV. The CDR3 region has the DNA TGCAGTGCTAGAGCCCAGGGGGGCGACGAGCAGTACGTC.

The rearrangement links TRBV7-2 to TRBJ2-7; 8 positions match TRBD2. Germline lookup yields CDR1 SGHTA and CDR2 FQGNSA. V was clipped by 5 bases and J by 0 bases; unmatched bases: 6. The CDR3 extends over 15 amino acids. Written as DNA, the CDR3 is TGTGCCAGCAGCGTAACTAGCGGAAGCTCCTACGAGCAGTACTTC. Translated: CASSVTSGSSYEQYF.

This clonotype has a handful of counts. This chain joins TRBV20-1 and TRBJ1-1; a weak D match, TRBD1 (6 bases). The CDR3 spans 16 residues. The V gene's germline CDR1 is DFQATT and CDR2 SNEGSKA (reference sequence). The V end lost 0 bases, the J end lost 6 bases, and 20 bases lay between the germline ends. The CDR3 is CSARDLSYRVNPEAFF. CDR3 sequence (DNA): TGCAGTGCTAGAGATCTCTCCTACAGGGTTAACCCTGAAGCTTTCTTT.

The CDR3 DNA reads TGCGCCAGCAGCTTGGCCGGACAGATGGCCCTAAATGAGCAGTTCTTC. It specifies CASSLAGQMALNEQFF. This sequence joins TRBV5-1 and TRBJ2-1, with D possibly TRBD1 on 6 matching bases. Germline V gene lookup returns CDR1 SGHRS and CDR2 YFSETQ. Trimming took off 0 bases at V and 7 bases at J, with 17 bases between the two ends. CDR3 size: 16 residues.

J is TRBJ2-2 and V is TRBV9; 10 bases line up with TRBD2. Germline V gene sequence: CDR1 SGDLS, CDR2 YYNGEE. This CDR3 has 15 amino acids. V was clipped by 6 bases and J by 6 bases; unmatched bases: 8. The CDR3 region is CASNGLAGVPGELFF. In DNA form, the CDR3 reads TGTGCCAGCAACGGGCTAGCGGGAGTACCCGGGGAGCTGTTTTTT.